This TCR beta chain came from a study of shared clonotypes between healthy human individuals. At the level of the study: Each donor contributed plates that comprised three CD4 naive, three CD4 memory, two CD8 naive and one CD8 memory. General study results and limits: Compared with memory subsets, naive subsets generally had larger estimated richness.

Libraries were prepared by immunoSEQ multiplex PCR; TCRdb keeps only in-frame clonotypes and omits some of them. The sample records 1 million to 1.3 million clones, around three quarters being singletons. There are 15 residues in the CDR3. The germline gives CDR1 SEHNR, CDR2 FQNEAQ (reference sequence). The germline V and J ends were trimmed by 2 bases and 4 bases, with 14 bases remaining between them. This clone was counted only a few times. Its antigen is not identified. This chain joins TRBV7-9 and TRBJ1-1, with D tentatively TRBD1 (5 bases). The sample taken for sequencing was memory CD4+ T cells from PBMCs. Noted subset: CD45RA-negative fraction. The receptor's source is a young man in good health. Some clones in this sample may be carry-over from other donors' samples. The chain's CDR3 is CASSLSQGSGTEAFF. Here the CDR3 DNA reads TGTGCCAGCAGCTTAAGTCAGGGAAGCGGCACTGAAGCTTTCTTT.